This T cell receptor (beta chain) originates from a study of identifying expanded T cells in peripheral blood. General study findings and limits: Technical replicates showed roughly 1.2 changed clones; around two weeks roughly 18; four weeks 19.

Notes on this clone: The antigen is not known.

Germline V gene lookup returns CDR1 MNHEY and CDR2 SMNVEV (reference sequence). The V end was cut by 2 bases, the J end by 4 bases, with 8 bases between. The CDR3 has 13 residues. The table came from immunoSEQ multiplex PCR; TCRdb's copy has only in-frame clones and leaves some out. This sample has 70,000 to 95,000 clones, with 88% found just once. This chain connects TRBV27 to TRBJ2-5; no firm D call. The TCR sequence derives from a person between 18 and 75 years old in good health. What was sequenced was blood. The CDR3 region is CASSLAGSETQYF. DNA for the CDR3: TGTGCCAGCAGTTTAGCCGGGTCAGAGACCCAGTACTTC.